This TCR beta chain emerged from a study of blood T cell repertoires in COVID-19. Study context: COVID-19 samples collected from the United States, Italy and Spain covered acute and convalescent phases. Sources were T cells, B-cell-depleted T cells, or PBMCs; the material itself was cDNA or gDNA.

The authors' processing: Amplifying reference gene primers gave estimates of nucleated cell counts. Profiled with immunoSEQ multiplex PCR; TCRdb holds only in-frame clones, not every one. D and trimming were read from the DNA, whereas the V and J calls and clone size are those reported in that table. The table includes about 270,000 clones, 86% detected once. CDR1 and CDR2 from the germline V gene are MGHDK and SYGVNS. The CDR3 contains 14 residues. The ends were cut back, 6 bases at V and 2 bases at J, with 11 bases in the middle. This clone was detected only a few times. Enrollment of patients from Seattle took place during active infection, with longitudinal follow-up.

The TCR was taken from a woman under 40 with COVID-19, enrolled during active disease. The sample taken for sequencing was peripheral blood. This rearrangement joins TRBV25-1 to TRBJ1-3; no firm D call. As DNA, the CDR3 is TGTGCCAGCAGAAGGTCAGGCCCTGGAAACACCATATATTTT. This codes for CASRRSGPGNTIYF.